This TCR beta chain derives from a study of shared clonotypes between healthy human individuals (TCRdb year 2020). About the study as a whole: Two women and three men aged 18 to 49 years were included in the cohort. Leukapheresis yielded between about 0.94 and 8.9 billion PBMCs per donor. To estimate repertoire size and how much clonotype sharing occurs between individuals, the study deeply sequenced the blood TCR repertoires of a handful of healthy adults. For each donor, CD4 naive and CD4 memory were each run on three plates, CD8 naive on two plates, and CD8 memory on one plate. Different laboratories and diverse techniques were used to prepare libraries and sequence TCR repertoires, to increase sequencing depth and limit assay-specific biases. The paper's findings and limits, for the study overall: Pairwise subsampling indicated that sequencing depth was expected to affect the degree of clonotype sharing among donors. Naive subsets generally had larger estimated clonotype richness than memory subsets. Rarefaction of sorted-subset datasets indicated incomplete sequencing despite the large sequencing depth. Sharing across a few donors was observed for approximately 5% of naive CD4, 3% to 3.5% of naive CD8, around 2.5% of memory CD4, and roughly 0.4% of memory CD8 clonotypes. The small number of donors limited the genetic and exposure-history diversity represented. Clonotypes shared by all four sorted-subset donors showed higher generation probabilities than non-shared clonotypes. Sampling was limited to blood, and TCR repertoires in tissue likely differ from TCR repertoires in blood.

For the CD8 naive samples, CD45RO-negative cells were positively selected for CCR7, yielding a CD45RA+CCR7+ population from which TemRA cells were excluded. The donors were healthy, HIV-negative adults with no recently reported acute infections or vaccinations. All donors were Caucasian adults living in Nashville, Tennessee, USA. After blood collection by leukapheresis, PBMCs were isolated using Ficoll-Histopaque density gradient centrifugation and then cryopreserved in the vapor phase of liquid nitrogen. Analytical flow cytometry was used to check the purity and quantity of each magnetically sorted T cell population. Genomic DNA was isolated from every sorted fraction and measured by UV absorbance on a Nanodrop 2000c. A word on this clone: No antigen is known for it. No base quality information exists; no much larger clone differs at one position.

Using the deep immunoSEQ assay, TCR CDR3 regions were amplified from genomic DNA by multiplex PCR. Extracted genomic DNA from each cell subset was spread evenly across all wells of several immunoSEQ 96-well plates, with each plate serving as a replicate. For sorted subsets, roughly 200 ng of genomic DNA, equivalent to some 30,000 T cell genomes, went into each replicate PCR. Purified libraries were measured with a Qubit 3.0 fluorometer, size-checked on a Bioanalyzer 2100, and measured again with the KAPA Library Quantification kit. Every immunoSEQ 96-well plate was sequenced on a separate single-read 150-cycle Illumina NextSeq 550 flow cell. The study's processing was this. Because the immunoSEQ output included only junctional sequences and no quality scores, the filtering could not be the same as the filtering used for full-length reads. Sequences were annotated with PyIR, a Python wrapper for IgBLAST v1.9, and V/J genes and CDR3 were assigned using IMGT germline references. Reads with weak V/J assignments (E-value above 1e-6), missing CDR3, stop codons, out-of-frame junctions, or ambiguous translated residues were removed. A V3J clonotype was defined by an identical inferred V gene, J gene, and CDR3 amino acid sequence. Percentage overlap between repertoires was computed as shared unique clonotypes divided by the size of the smaller repertoire. Richness of each repertoire was evaluated using RTK rarefaction, the Chao1 estimator, and Recon v2.1 estimates of unobserved clonotypes. For all TCRbeta clonotypes obtained by the gDNA method from four donors, generation probabilities were computed with OLGA. The source is immuneACCESS, and TCRdb retained only in-frame sequences with V and J called. Part of the clones is not carried over; for the studies checked, unresolved V genes explain less than half of this, and the remainder is unexplained. V, J and clone size are taken as reported in that table, and D and trimming were inferred from the DNA itself. This sample lists some 630,000 clones; 95% to 97% were detected once. 0.11% of the sample rests with the top ten.

The germline V gene sets CDR1 to SGHTA and CDR2 to FQGTGA. Reading from cysteine to phenylalanine, the CDR3 counts 17 amino acids. Of all the DNA, just the CDR3 is kept, 51 bases in frame from base 1. V and J lose 5 bases and 8 bases, and a span of 25 bases separates them. The chain is assembled from TRBV7-3 and TRBJ2-1; the D gene is unclear. This sequence was found in a woman aged 30 to 39 in good health. The sequenced material came from naive CD8+ T cells sorted from blood. Taken with the paper, the label for cell subset or site translates to: CD45RA+CCR7+. The CDR3 protein: CASSPSTRLGRWDEQFF. The nucleotide sequence reads as follows: TGTGCCAGCAGCCCATCCACCCGCCTGGGAAGGTGGGATGAGCAGTTCTTC.